These 17 T cell receptor beta chains originate from one sample sequenced in a study of vaccination and CD4 T cells after COVID-19. An Oncomine TCR Beta short-read assay was used to sequence the DNA from cultured CD4+ T cells. TCRdb redid the calling of the PCR reads with MiXCR, one entry per CDR3 protein. This sample carries approximately 20,000 distinct CDR3 sequences, 20% to 25% of them seen once, and the ten largest clones take 7.8%. As for treatment: roughly 10-day PBMC culture with coronavirus spike peptide pools or control peptides (ViraFEST assay). For these TCRs, the target antigens are not known. The sequencing input was cultured CD4+ T cells from blood. The receptor set was obtained from a human donor with COVID-19.

This chain links TRBV5-6 with TRBJ1-1; 9 bases align to TRBD1. CDR3 size: 14 residues. Trimming cost V 4 bases and J 5 bases; bases outside gene matches: 6. Germline V gives CDR1 SGHDT, CDR2 YYEEEE. The CDR3 reads CASSPPGQGTEAFF. CDR3 nucleotides: TGTGCCAGCAGCCCGCCGGGACAGGGTACTGAAGCTTTCTTT.

This clonotype was found a few times. The chain employs TRBV6-5 and TRBJ2-6; D unresolved. Germline CDR1 MNHEY, CDR2 SVGAGI. The ends were cut back, 2 bases at V and 0 bases at J, with 14 bases in the middle. CDR3 size: 18 residues. DNA for the CDR3: TGTGCCAGCAGTTACCAAACAGTGGGCGGCTCTGGGGCCAACGTCCTGACTTTC. Protein product: CASSYQTVGGSGANVLTF.

This clonotype was counted a few times. The chain links TRBV6-1 to TRBJ2-5; D tentatively fits TRBD1 or TRBD2 (5 bases each). The CDR3 totals 13 residues. The germline gives CDR1 MNHNS, CDR2 SASEGT. V lost 8 bases and J lost 7, with 17 bases in between. CDR3 amino acids: CASWGPGMGTQYF. CDR3 DNA sequence: TGTGCCAGCTGGGGACCTGGGATGGGGACCCAGTACTTC.

V gene TRBV5-4 combines with J gene TRBJ2-5; 7 nucleotides align to TRBD1. V trimming: 0 bases; J trimming: 1 base; junction bases outside the gene matches: 3. The CDR3 has 15 residues. Germline lookup yields CDR1 SGHNT and CDR2 YYREEE (reference sequence). The CDR3 coding sequence is TGTGCCAGCAGCTTGGCCCCAGGGGGCCAAGAGACCCAGTACTTC. It codes for CASSLAPGGQETQYF. Together with reference TRBV5-4 and TRBJ2-5, the CDR3 gives the full variable domain: ETGVTQSPTHLIKTRGQQVTLRCSSQSGHNTVSWYQQALGQGPQFIFQYYREEENGRGNFPPRFSGLQFPNYSSELNVNALELDDSALYLCASSLAPGGQETQYFGPGTRLLVL.

This clonotype is medium-sized. The gene calls are TRBV20-1 and TRBJ1-1; 9 nucleotides match TRBD1. Germline loops: CDR1 DFQATT, CDR2 SNEGSKA (reference sequence). The CDR3 spans 14 residues. V lost 8 bases to trimming and J lost 3 bases; unmatched junction nucleotides: 10. The CDR3: CSSPRGQGDTEAFF. CDR3 in DNA: TGCAGTTCCCCCCGGGGACAGGGTGACACTGAAGCTTTCTTT.

The chain recombines TRBV28 with TRBJ2-5, with unresolved D. The V end lost 1 base, the J end lost 13 bases, and 13 bases lay between the germline ends. The CDR3 is 12 amino acids. CDR1 is MDHEN, CDR2 SYDVKM, per germline. In nucleotides, the CDR3 is TGTGCCAGCAGTTTATCTACCGGATTCCTGTACTTC. This gives the protein CASSLSTGFLYF. Looking up the rest from reference TRBV28 and TRBJ2-5 gives the full variable domain: DVKVTQSSRYLVKRTGEKVFLECVQDMDHENMFWYRQDPGLGLRLIYFSYDVKMKEKGDIPEGYSVSREKKERFSLILESASTNQTSMYLCASSLSTGFLYFGPGTRLLVL.

The chain has TRBV6-5 and TRBJ2-5; D is ambiguous. The CDR3 contains 13 residues. The V and J ends lost 0 bases and 7 bases respectively, with 9 bases between them. CDR1 MNHEY and CDR2 SVGAGI come from the germline V gene. CDR3 nucleotides: TGTGCCAGCAGTTACTCGCCCTATTCGACCCAGTACTTC. It encodes CASSYSPYSTQYF.

The CDR3 region is CASSRRQGASGNTIYF. The CDR3 nucleotides read TGCGCCAGCAGCCGCCGGCAGGGGGCCTCTGGAAACACCATATATTTT. The chain has TRBV4-1 and TRBJ1-3, with 8 nucleotides matching TRBD1. Germline-derived CDR1 and CDR2 are MGHRA and YSYEKL. The length of the CDR3 is 16 residues. V shed 4 bases and J 0 bases; nucleotides not matched to a gene: 5.

The chain combines TRBV6-1 with TRBJ2-7, with 8 bases matching TRBD1. The CDR3 is 11 residues long. V lost 6 bases to trimming and J lost 7 bases; unmatched junction nucleotides: 2. From germline, CDR1 is MNHNS and CDR2 SASEGT. CDR3 in amino acids: CASRQGDEQYF. In nucleotides, the CDR3 is TGTGCCAGCAGACAGGGGGATGAGCAGTACTTC.

V and J are TRBV6-2 or TRBV6-3 and TRBJ1-6; the match to TRBD1 covers 11 bases. The CDR3 is 14 residues long. J lost 7 bases, V lost 6 bases, and 2 bases had no gene match. The germline CDR1 and CDR2 sequences are MNHEY and SVGEGT. The CDR3: CASRGQGGNSPLHF. The CDR3 DNA sequence: TGTGCCAGCAGGGGACAGGGGGGGAATTCACCCCTCCACTTT.

The chain has TRBV20-1 and TRBJ2-2; no firm D call. Germline V gene data show CDR1 as DFQATT and CDR2 as SNEGSKA (reference sequence). The CDR3 loop spans 12 amino acids. Trimming cost V 4 bases and J 4 bases, with 7 bases left between them. CDR3 residues: CSAIHPTGELFF. The CDR3 nucleotides read TGCAGTGCTATCCATCCCACCGGGGAGCTGTTTTTT.

This clonotype was picked up a small number of times. The chain carries TRBV30 and TRBJ2-7; possibly TRBD1 for D (5 bases). The ends were cut back, 3 bases at V and 2 bases at J, with 11 bases in the middle. Germline lookup yields CDR1 GTSNPN and CDR2 SVGIG (reference sequence). This CDR3 contains 13 residues. This CDR3 is CAWSETVTYEQYF. CDR3 DNA sequence: TGTGCCTGGAGCGAGACAGTAACCTACGAGCAGTACTTC.

In this sample, this clonotype is medium-sized (0.01 to 0.1%). The chain uses TRBV7-2 and TRBJ1-5, with D possibly matching TRBD1 (5 bases). Trimming removed 5 bases at V and 4 bases at J, with 9 bases between. Germline CDR1 is SGHTA and CDR2 is FQGNSA. This CDR3 spans 13 amino acids. The CDR3 protein is CASSLDSNQPQHF. The DNA of the CDR3 is TGTGCCAGCAGCCTCGACAGTAATCAGCCCCAGCATTTT.

This clonotype occurred a few times. The genes are TRBV5-4 and TRBJ2-1; TRBD2 agrees at 12 bases. CDR1 SGHNT and CDR2 YYREEE come from the germline V gene (reference sequence). J was trimmed by 16 bases and V by 0 bases; bases with no gene match: 8. This CDR3 comprises 14 residues. The CDR3 DNA sequence: TGTGCCAGCAGCTTGGCCCTAGCGGGGGGGGAGCTATTCTTC. This gives the protein CASSLALAGGELFF.

This chain connects TRBV2 to TRBJ1-6; no reliable D call. CDR3 length equals 14 residues. Germline V CDR1 and CDR2: SNHLY, FYNNEI. Trimming removed 8 bases at V and 0 bases at J, with 8 bases between. CDR3 region: CASVISSYNSPLHF. CDR3 DNA: TGTGCCAGCGTAATTAGCTCCTATAATTCACCCCTCCACTTT.

This chain connects TRBV12-3 or TRBV12-4 to TRBJ2-5, with TRBD1 as a possible D gene (5 bases). The CDR3 has 14 residues. V lost 5 bases and J lost 0, with 10 bases in between. This CDR3 is CASSVGVYQETQYF. CDR3 DNA: TGTGCCAGCAGTGTAGGGGTGTACCAAGAGACCCAGTACTTC.

This clonotype was seen more than once but under ten times. The chain couples TRBV6-1 to TRBJ1-4; the D gene is possibly TRBD1 (6 bases). The germline V gene encodes CDR1 MNHNS and CDR2 SASEGT. The V end was cut by 5 bases, the J end by 5 bases, with 18 bases between. The CDR3 extends over 16 amino acids. CDR3 DNA sequence: TGTGCCAGCAGTCCAGGGGTGGGGATAGGAAATGAAAAACTGTTTTTT. Translated, it gives CASSPGVGIGNEKLFF.